This T cell receptor beta chain came from a study of response to subunit inactivated influenza vaccine. This CDR3 has 16 amino acids. Germline V gene lookup returns CDR1 SEHNR and CDR2 FQNEAQ (reference sequence). The V segment lost 4 bases and the J segment 0 bases; nucleotides outside the gene matches: 4. A single record per CDR3 protein comes from TCRdb applying MiXCR to the RT-PCR reads. The sample holds 400,000 to 550,000 distinct CDR3 sequences; 25% are singletons and the top ten take less than 2.5%. This sequence originates from a man between 45 and 60 years old who received an inactivated influenza vaccine. Sample: CD4+ T cells sorted from PBMCs, taken 4 to 6 days after vaccination. This chain links TRBV7-9 with TRBJ2-3; the match to TRBD2 covers 10 bases. The CDR3 here is CASSSLAGESTDTQYF. The DNA for the CDR3 is TGTGCCAGCAGCTCCCTAGCGGGGGAGAGCACAGATACGCAGTATTTT.